Each of the 18 T cell receptor beta chains below was sequenced from the same sample in a study of graft-versus-host responses after intestinal transplantation. The method was immunoSEQ multiplex PCR; TCRdb's version includes in-frame clones alone and lacks a portion of them. This sample yields over 45,000 clones, of which about 90% are seen a single time; around 1.5% belongs to the top ten. The material sequenced was PBMCs, taken 26 days after transplant. These receptors originate from a human patient who received an intestinal transplant, so some T cells may come from the graft donor.

The V and J genes are TRBV30 and TRBJ2-6; TRBD2 might be the D (5 bases). This CDR3 region has 16 residues. Germline loops: CDR1 GTSNPN, CDR2 SVGIG (reference sequence). Trimming took 2 bases from V and 1 from J, leaving 12 bases between them. CDR3 DNA sequence: TGTGCCTGGAGTTTCGCCGGGGTTTCTGGGGCCAACGTCCTGACTTTC. It codes for CAWSFAGVSGANVLTF.

This chain joins TRBV29-1 and TRBJ1-3; the D gene is possibly TRBD1 (5 bases). The CDR3 is 13 amino acids. Germline assignment: CDR1 SQVTM and CDR2 ANQGSEA. The V and J ends lost 3 bases and 4 bases respectively, with 10 bases between them. The CDR3 here is CSVDTGEGNTIYF. CDR3 nucleotides: TGCAGCGTTGATACAGGTGAAGGAAACACCATATATTTT.

The chain employs TRBV6-1 and TRBJ2-1, with a weak D call TRBD2 (7 bases). The CDR3 covers 15 residues. The V end lost 1 base, the J end lost 8 bases, and 15 bases lay between the germline ends. Per the germline V gene, CDR1 is MNHNS and CDR2 is SASEGT. CDR3 nucleotides: TGTGCCAGCAGTGAAGTGTCGGGGGGCTCCCATGAGCAGTTCTTC. It yields the protein CASSEVSGGSHEQFF.

The V gene is TRBV4-2, the J gene TRBJ2-7; 7 nucleotides line up with TRBD1. The J segment lost 0 bases and the V segment lost 3 bases, leaving 11 bases of the junction unmatched. The length of the CDR3 is 17 residues. CDR1 and CDR2 from the germline V gene are LGHNA and YNFKEQ. In DNA, the CDR3 is TGTGCCAGCAGCCATCAGCCCGGGACAGAGGACTCCTACGAGCAGTACTTC. It translates to CASSHQPGTEDSYEQYF.

The chain joins TRBV4-1 to TRBJ2-4; TRBD2 matches at 8 bases. The CDR3 totals 18 residues. CDR1 and CDR2 (germline): MGHRA, YSYEKL. Trimming removed 2 bases from V and 8 bases from J; junction bases left unmatched: 17. CDR3 in DNA: TGCGCCAGCAGCCAACCCACAACCGGGGGGGGGACACGGGACATTCAGTACTTC. Translating it yields CASSQPTTGGGTRDIQYF.

The chain recombines TRBV5-1 with TRBJ2-1; D perhaps matches TRBD2 (6 bases). V lost 6 bases and J 0 bases, leaving 10 bases between the germline ends. CDR3 length: 14 amino acids. Germline loops: CDR1 SGHRS, CDR2 YFSETQ. CDR3 bases: TGCGCCAGCAAATCGGAGGGCTCCTACAATGAGCAGTTCTTC. The encoded protein is CASKSEGSYNEQFF.

The chain couples TRBV9 to TRBJ2-1; 12 positions agree with TRBD2. The CDR3 sequence is 15 residues long. The ends lost 4 bases at V and 8 bases at J; junction bases unmatched: 7. Germline lookup yields CDR1 SGDLS and CDR2 YYNGEE. As DNA, the CDR3 is TGTGCCAGCAGCTTCGGACTAGCGGGAAATTATGAGCAGTTCTTC. It encodes CASSFGLAGNYEQFF.

The chain combines TRBV10-3 with TRBJ2-3; 9 nucleotides agree with TRBD2. The CDR3 spans 16 residues. J gave up 2 bases and V 4 bases, and 7 bases lay outside the gene matches. Germline V CDR1 and CDR2: ENHRY, SYGVKD. The CDR3 bases are TGTGCCATCAGTGGGGCGGGAGGGTCCATCACAGATACGCAGTATTTT. This codes for CAISGAGGSITDTQYF.

This rearrangement joins TRBV6-6 to TRBJ2-5; possible D gene TRBD1, 6 bases. The DNA end lines up better with TRBJ2-7; the J call may be wrong. CDR3 size: 13 residues. Germline V gene sequence: CDR1 MNHNY, CDR2 SVGAGI (reference sequence). The CDR3 is CASSMDSLYEQYF. CDR3 bases: TGTGCCAGCAGTATGGACAGCCTCTACGAGCAGTACTTC.

The J gene is TRBJ2-1, the V gene TRBV6-1; possible D gene TRBD1, 6 bases. CDR1 and CDR2 from the germline V gene are MNHNS and SASEGT. The CDR3 length is 13 residues. The V end lost 6 bases, the J end lost 2 bases, and 8 bases lay between the germline ends. The CDR3 DNA follows: TGTGCCAGCAGCTGGACAGCCTACAATGAGCAGTTCTTC. Residues: CASSWTAYNEQFF.

The V gene is TRBV7-6, the J gene TRBJ2-7; D might be TRBD2 (6 bases). Germline V gives CDR1 SGHVS, CDR2 FNYEAQ. The CDR3 totals 12 residues. V lost 7 bases, J lost 1 base, and 8 bases lay in between. This chain's CDR3 is CASMGTSYEQYF. The CDR3 DNA follows: TGTGCCAGCATGGGGACTTCCTACGAGCAGTACTTC.

V usage is TRBV6-6 and J usage is TRBJ2-5; the D gene is possibly TRBD1 (5 bases). V shed 1 base and J shed 4 bases, with 10 bases lying between them. Germline assignment: CDR1 MNHNY and CDR2 SVGAGI (reference sequence). The CDR3 loop spans 14 amino acids. The CDR3 loop is CASSYFQGAETQYF. CDR3 bases: TGTGCCAGCAGTTACTTCCAGGGCGCAGAGACCCAGTACTTC.

The chain joins TRBV7-9 to TRBJ2-7, with 8 nucleotides matching TRBD1. The germline V gene has CDR1 SEHNR and CDR2 FQNEAQ (reference sequence). The V gene end was trimmed by 5 bases and the J gene end by 3 bases; junction bases not matched to a gene: 9. This CDR3 comprises 15 residues. The CDR3 DNA sequence: TGTGCCAGCAGCCTAGGACAGGGCCCCTTCTACGAGCAGTACGTC. This gives the protein CASSLGQGPFYEQYV.

The chain carries TRBV19 and TRBJ1-1; TRBD1 matches at 8 bases. The CDR3 has 14 amino acids. Per the germline V gene, CDR1 is LNHDA and CDR2 is SQIVND (reference sequence). V dropped 6 bases and J dropped 1; count of bases not matched to a gene: 4. The CDR3 DNA reads as TGTGCCAGTAGCTACAGGGGGGGGAACACTGAAGCTTTCTTT. It specifies CASSYRGGNTEAFF.

V and J are TRBV19 and TRBJ2-1; TRBD1 is a possible D gene (6 bases). Germline V gene sequence: CDR1 LNHDA, CDR2 SQIVND (reference sequence). V was clipped by 10 bases and J by 4 bases, with 11 bases between them. The CDR3 runs to 12 residues. The CDR3 reads CAISGQYNEQFF. DNA for the CDR3: TGTGCCATCTCTGGACAGTACAATGAGCAGTTCTTC. Looking up the rest from reference TRBV19 and TRBJ2-1 gives the full variable domain: DGGITQSPKYLFRKEGQNVTLSCEQNLNHDAMYWYRQDPGQGLRLIYYSQIVNDFQKGDIAEGYSVSREKKESFPLTVTSAQKNPTAFYLCAISGQYNEQFFGPGTRLTVL.

The chain uses TRBV7-3 and TRBJ2-2; D might be TRBD2 (6 bases). The V and J ends lost 5 bases and 6 bases respectively, with 10 bases between them. This CDR3 contains 13 residues. In germline, CDR1 is SGHTA, CDR2 FQGTGA. The CDR3 here is CASSRGVPGELFF. The CDR3 DNA is TGTGCCAGCAGCCGCGGGGTTCCCGGGGAGCTGTTTTTT.

The J gene is TRBJ2-1, the V gene TRBV29-1; TRBD1 might be the D (6 bases). CDR1 and CDR2 from the germline V gene are SQVTM and ANQGSEA. V lost 6 bases to trimming and J lost 2 bases, with 14 bases between them. CDR3 length: 14 amino acids. Here the CDR3 reads CSVDPGDPYNEQFF. For the CDR3, the DNA is TGCAGCGTGGATCCAGGGGACCCCTACAATGAGCAGTTCTTC.

The rearrangement links TRBV4-3 to TRBJ2-5; D perhaps matches TRBD2 (7 bases). In germline, CDR1 is LGHNA, CDR2 YSLEER. V lost 1 base and J 5 bases, leaving 14 bases between the germline ends. The CDR3 length is 15 residues. The CDR3 loop is CASSQGLGGGETQYF. DNA for the CDR3: TGCGCCAGCAGCCAAGGACTGGGGGGGGGCGAGACCCAGTACTTC.